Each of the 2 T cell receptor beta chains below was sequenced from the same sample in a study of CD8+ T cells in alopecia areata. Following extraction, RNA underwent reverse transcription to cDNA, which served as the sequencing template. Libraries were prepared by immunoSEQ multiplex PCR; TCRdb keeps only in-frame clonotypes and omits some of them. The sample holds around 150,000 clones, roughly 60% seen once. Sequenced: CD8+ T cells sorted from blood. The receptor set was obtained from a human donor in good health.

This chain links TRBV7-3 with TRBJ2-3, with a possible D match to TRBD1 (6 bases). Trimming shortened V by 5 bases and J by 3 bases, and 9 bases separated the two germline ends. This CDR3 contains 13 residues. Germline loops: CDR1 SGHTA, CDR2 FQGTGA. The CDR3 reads CASSQTGTDTQYF. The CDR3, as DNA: TGTGCCAGCAGCCAAACAGGGACAGATACGCAGTATTTT.

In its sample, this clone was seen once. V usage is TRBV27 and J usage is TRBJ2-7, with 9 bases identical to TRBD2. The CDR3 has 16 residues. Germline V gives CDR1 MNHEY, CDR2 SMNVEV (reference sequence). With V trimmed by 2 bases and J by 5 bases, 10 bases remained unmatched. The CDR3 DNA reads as TGTGCCAGCAGTTTAGACCGCGGGAGGGCCGAGGACGAGCAGTACTTC. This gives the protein CASSLDRGRAEDEQYF.